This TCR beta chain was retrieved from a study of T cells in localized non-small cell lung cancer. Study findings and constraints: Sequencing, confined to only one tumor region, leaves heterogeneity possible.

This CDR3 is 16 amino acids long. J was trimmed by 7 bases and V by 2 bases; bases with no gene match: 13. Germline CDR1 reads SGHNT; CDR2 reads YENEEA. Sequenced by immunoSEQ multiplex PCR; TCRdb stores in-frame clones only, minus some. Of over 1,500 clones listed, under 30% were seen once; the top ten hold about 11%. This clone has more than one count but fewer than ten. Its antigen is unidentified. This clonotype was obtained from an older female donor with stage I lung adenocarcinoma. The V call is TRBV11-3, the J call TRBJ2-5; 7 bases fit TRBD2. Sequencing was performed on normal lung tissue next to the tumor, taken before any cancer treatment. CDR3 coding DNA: TGTGCCAGCAGCTTAAGGGGAGGGATGGGTGCCGGGACCCAGTACTTC. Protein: CASSLRGGMGAGTQYF.